The 20 T cell receptor beta chains listed next were all sequenced from one sample in a study of T cells after yellow fever vaccination. Using its own MiXCR run on the 5' RACE reads, TCRdb lists one record per CDR3 protein. The data contain about 340,000 distinct CDR3 sequences, 8.7% of them singletons. The specimen comprised PBMCs, sampled on the day of the first yellow fever vaccination. The receptor source for this set is a man aged 18 to 30 who received the YFV17D yellow fever vaccine.

This clonotype was picked up many times. V usage is TRBV28 and J usage is TRBJ2-5; 11 bases line up with TRBD2. The CDR3 contains 15 residues. The V and J ends lost 2 bases and 4 bases, in that order; junction bases with no gene match: 3. CDR1 is MDHEN, CDR2 SYDVKM, per germline. The CDR3 loop is CASSLRLAGGETQYF. The DNA of the CDR3 is TGTGCCAGCAGTTTAAGGCTAGCGGGGGGAGAGACCCAGTACTTC.

This clonotype showed up just a few times. The chain carries TRBV7-9 and TRBJ2-1, with 7 bases identical to TRBD2. Germline values: CDR1 SEHNR, CDR2 FQNEAQ (reference sequence). V dropped 11 bases and J dropped 5; count of bases not matched to a gene: 12. The CDR3 runs to 14 residues. CDR3 nucleotide sequence: TGTGCCGTCCGTCGGAGGGGAGGGGACAATGAGCAGTTCTTC. This gives the protein CAVRRRGGDNEQFF.

V is TRBV12-3 or TRBV12-4 and J is TRBJ2-1; 7 bases agree with TRBD1. This CDR3 spans 15 amino acids. With 6 bases clipped from V and 5 bases from J, the junction kept 10 bases outside the gene matches. The CDR3, as DNA: TGTGCCAGCAGACACCGTACCGACAGGGACAATGAGCAGTTCTTC. It yields the protein CASRHRTDRDNEQFF.

This clonotype has more than one count but fewer than ten. J is TRBJ2-3 and V is TRBV6-4, with 8 bases that match TRBD2. This CDR3 is built from 16 residues. Germline V gene data show CDR1 as MRHNA and CDR2 as SNTAGT. V was pared by 3 bases and J by 4 bases, with 9 bases of the junction left unmatched. The CDR3 sequence: CASSEAPGGASDTQYF. CDR3 DNA: TGTGCCAGCAGTGAGGCTCCGGGGGGGGCCTCAGATACGCAGTATTTT.

This clonotype was seen only a few times. The chain is built from TRBV28 and TRBJ2-1, with 9 bases that match TRBD1. This CDR3 spans 15 amino acids. Germline V gene lookup returns CDR1 MDHEN and CDR2 SYDVKM. The junction had 11 bases not matched to a gene; V was cut back by 5 bases and J by 9 bases. The CDR3 loop reads CASSITGGAYPEQFF. The DNA of the CDR3 is TGTGCCAGCAGTATCACAGGGGGCGCGTATCCTGAGCAGTTCTTC.

This clonotype appeared many times. The chain recombines TRBV20-1 with TRBJ2-7; D might be TRBD1 or TRBD2, each matching 5 bases. Trimming took 0 bases from V and 0 from J, leaving 12 bases between them. The V gene's germline CDR1 is DFQATT and CDR2 SNEGSKA (reference sequence). The CDR3 covers 15 residues. CDR3 amino acids: CSARDSRGSSYEQYF. The DNA for the CDR3 is TGCAGTGCTAGAGATTCGAGGGGAAGCTCCTACGAGCAGTACTTC.

There are a few counts of this clonotype. The genes are TRBV6-2 or TRBV6-3 and TRBJ1-1; TRBD1 matches 10 bases. Germline CDR1 MNHEY, CDR2 SVGEGT. J was trimmed by 5 bases and V by 4 bases; bases with no gene match: 4. CDR3 length: 14 amino acids. DNA of the CDR3: TGTGCCAGCAGTTCGGGACAGGGGAGGACTGAAGCTTTCTTT. The encoded protein is CASSSGQGRTEAFF.

This clonotype has only a few counts. V usage is TRBV5-1 and J usage is TRBJ2-5, with a possible D match to TRBD1 (5 bases). The CDR3 sequence is 16 residues long. Germline CDR1 reads SGHRS; CDR2 reads YFSETQ. V lost 1 base to trimming and J lost 3 bases, with 16 bases between them. CDR3 region: CASSLRGLTGEETQYF. CDR3 coding DNA: TGCGCCAGCAGCTTGAGGGGTTTAACAGGAGAAGAGACCCAGTACTTC.

V is TRBV30 and J is TRBJ2-1; TRBD2 matches at 8 bases. Germline V gene data show CDR1 as GTSNPN and CDR2 as SVGIG (reference sequence). There are 14 residues in the CDR3. Losses at the gene ends were 4 bases for V and 4 bases for J; bases not matched to a gene: 6. The CDR3 reads CAWTIGTSYNEQFF. Here the CDR3 DNA reads TGTGCCTGGACAATCGGGACTAGTTACAATGAGCAGTTCTTC.

This clonotype was counted ten times or more. This chain links TRBV12-3 or TRBV12-4 with TRBJ2-2; perhaps TRBD1 as D (6 bases). The CDR3 spans 15 residues. V was trimmed by 3 bases and J by 1 base, leaving 9 bases between them. The CDR3 reads CASSLKQGNTGELFF. The CDR3 DNA reads as TGTGCCAGCAGTTTGAAACAGGGGAACACCGGGGAGCTGTTTTTT.

The chain joins TRBV6-2 or TRBV6-3 to TRBJ1-2; possible D gene TRBD1, 6 bases. V lost 7 bases to trimming and J lost 2 bases, with 14 bases between them. The CDR3 is 14 residues long. Per the germline V gene, CDR1 is MNHEY and CDR2 is SVGEGT. The CDR3 DNA reads as TGTGCCAGCACCGGAGACAGGAGCAACTATGGCTACACCTTC. It yields the protein CASTGDRSNYGYTF.

The chain links TRBV7-2 to TRBJ2-3; D not certain. V was pared by 3 bases and J by 12 bases, with 10 bases between. The germline gives CDR1 SGHTA, CDR2 FQGNSA. The CDR3 consists of 11 residues. The CDR3 DNA reads as TGTGCCAGCAGCTTCCAGGACCTTCAGTATTTT. This sequence encodes CASSFQDLQYF.

This chain connects TRBV29-1 to TRBJ2-6; D uncertain. V lost 4 bases and J lost 0, with 7 bases in between. The germline V gene encodes CDR1 SQVTM and CDR2 ANQGSEA. The CDR3 length is 14 residues. Written as DNA, the CDR3 is TGCAGCGTTGTGGATTTCTCTGGGGCCAACGTCCTGACTTTC. It yields the protein CSVVDFSGANVLTF.

This clonotype showed up many times. The chain couples TRBV7-2 to TRBJ2-3, with TRBD1 matching over 10 bases. Trimming took 4 bases from V and 2 from J; bases not matched to a gene: 3. This CDR3 has 15 residues. Germline V gives CDR1 SGHTA, CDR2 FQGNSA. The CDR3 is CASSSGQGITDTQYF. CDR3 DNA sequence: TGTGCCAGCAGCTCGGGACAGGGGATCACAGATACGCAGTATTTT.

This clonotype was counted many times. V usage is TRBV10-3 and J usage is TRBJ1-5; D is perhaps TRBD1 (5 bases). This CDR3 spans 14 amino acids. CDR1 is ENHRY and CDR2 is SYGVKD in the germline V gene. V lost 8 bases and J 3 bases, leaving 14 bases between the germline ends. The CDR3 loop is CAISRGWDNQPQHF. The CDR3 nucleotides are TGTGCCATCTCACGGGGGTGGGACAATCAGCCCCAGCATTTT.

This clonotype was seen more than once but under ten times. This chain joins TRBV20-1 and TRBJ2-5; D ambiguous. CDR3 length: 13 residues. Between the trimmed V and J ends, which lost 4 bases and 1 base, there was a span of 10 bases. Germline V lookup: CDR1 DFQATT, CDR2 SNEGSKA (reference sequence). CDR3 DNA sequence: TGCAGTGCTATTGGCCGGCCCCAAGAGACCCAGTACTTC. This translates into CSAIGRPQETQYF.

The rearrangement links TRBV6-4 to TRBJ2-1; D unresolved. V lost 0 bases and J lost 9, with 9 bases in between. This CDR3 has 13 amino acids. Germline assignment: CDR1 MRHNA and CDR2 SNTAGT. The DNA of the CDR3 is TGTGCCAGCAGTGACTCTACTATAGGTGAGCAGTTCTTC. It yields the protein CASSDSTIGEQFF.

The J gene is TRBJ2-3, the V gene TRBV20-1; perhaps TRBD2 as D (6 bases). Germline-derived CDR1 and CDR2 are DFQATT and SNEGSKA (reference sequence). V was clipped by 2 bases and J by 4 bases, with 13 bases between them. This CDR3 spans 14 amino acids. The CDR3 here is CSARKTRGADTQYF. The CDR3, as DNA: TGCAGTGCTAGAAAGACGCGGGGAGCAGATACGCAGTATTTT.

V usage is TRBV6-1 and J usage is TRBJ2-2; TRBD1 agrees at 9 bases. Trimming took 7 bases from V and 6 from J; bases not matched to a gene: 3. Germline CDR1 MNHNS, CDR2 SASEGT. The CDR3 totals 13 residues. The CDR3 sequence is CASTWTGAGELFF. The CDR3 coding sequence is TGTGCCAGCACCTGGACAGGGGCCGGGGAGCTGTTTTTT.

This clonotype was recorded at least ten times. The chain recombines TRBV5-4 with TRBJ2-1; 9 bases are a match to TRBD1. V was pared by 0 bases and J by 12 bases, with 10 bases of the junction left unmatched. The CDR3 loop spans 15 amino acids. CDR1 SGHNT and CDR2 YYREEE come from the germline V gene (reference sequence). DNA of the CDR3: TGTGCCAGCAGCTTGGGACAGGGGGGAGAGATTTCGCAGTTCTTC. It yields the protein CASSLGQGGEISQFF. The whole variable domain, remainder taken from reference TRBV5-4 and TRBJ2-1, is ETGVTQSPTHLIKTRGQQVTLRCSSQSGHNTVSWYQQALGQGPQFIFQYYREEENGRGNFPPRFSGLQFPNYSSELNVNALELDDSALYLCASSLGQGGEISQFFGPGTRLTVL.